One and the same sample provided the 11 T cell receptor beta chains below, sequenced in a study of T cell repertoires in cytomegalovirus infection (dated by TCRdb to between 2018 and 2021). According to the study, the label for this sample's treatment or condition signals: in vitro stimulation with specific CMV peptide epitopes to enrich CMV-specific T cells. Sequenced on an Illumina HiSeq 1500. TCRdb redid the processing of the public reads, applying fastp at Q25 and MiXCR, and retained in-frame beta chains. Here each entry gathers all rows of one CDR3 protein and keeps the most common genes and DNA. The sample includes 680,000 or so distinct CDR3 sequences, with around a third observed a single time. The ten most abundant clones make up roughly 18% of the sample. No antigen has been assigned to these receptors. The sequencing used cultured PBMCs, collected from culture after CMV antigen stimulation. Every receptor here comes from a human donor in good health (CMV status not recorded). Some clones in this sample may be carry-over from other donors' samples.

This clonotype was detected only a few times. The genes are TRBV7-2 and TRBJ2-5; D assignment may be TRBD1 or TRBD2 (7 bases each). Looked up from germline, CDR1 is SGHTA and CDR2 is FQGNSA. Trimming took 3 bases from V and 5 from J, leaving 16 bases between them. The length of the CDR3 is 15 residues. The CDR3 loop is CASSLSGQGGETQYF. CDR3 sequence (DNA): TGTGCCAGCAGCTTGTCGGGCCAGGGGGGGGAGACCCAGTACTTC.

This clonotype has only a few counts. V usage is TRBV7-2 and J usage is TRBJ1-2; D call uncertain. Looked up from germline, CDR1 is SGHTA and CDR2 is FQGNSA. This CDR3 spans 14 amino acids. The V and J ends lost 0 bases and 7 bases respectively, with 12 bases between them. The CDR3 is CASSLAVSSVGYTF. The CDR3 DNA reads as TGTGCCAGCAGCTTAGCGGTGTCGAGTGTTGGCTACACCTTC. Together with reference TRBV7-2 and TRBJ1-2, the CDR3 gives the full variable domain: GAGVSQSPSNKVTEKGKDVELRCDPISGHTALYWYRQSLGQGLEFLIYFQGNSAPDKSGLPSDRFSAERTGGSVSTLTIQRTQQEDSAVYLCASSLAVSSVGYTFGSGTRLTVV.

The chain is built from TRBV6-2 or TRBV6-3 and TRBJ1-5; D might be TRBD1 (5 bases). Germline values: CDR1 MNHEY, CDR2 SVGEGT. The CDR3 covers 15 residues. Trimming took 0 bases from V and 6 from J, leaving 12 bases between them. In nucleotides, the CDR3 is TGTGCCAGCAGTTACTCCCCGCAGGGTCCTCAGCCCCAGCATTTT. Its translation: CASSYSPQGPQPQHF.

Only a few counts were recorded for this clonotype. The rearrangement joins TRBV7-7 to TRBJ2-1; 9 nucleotides match TRBD2. There are 15 residues in the CDR3. CDR1 and CDR2 (germline): SSHAT, FNYEAQ (reference sequence). Losses at the gene ends were 5 bases for V and 12 bases for J; bases not matched to a gene: 14. The CDR3 coding sequence is TGTGCCAGCAGCCCCATAGCGGGGGCCCTAGACCGGCAGTTCTTC. Translation gives CASSPIAGALDRQFF.

This clonotype was seen many times. Written as DNA, the CDR3 is TGTGCCAGCAGCTCCTCTAGCGGGGTCTGGGATGAGCAGTTCTTC. Amino acids: CASSSSSGVWDEQFF. The V gene is TRBV7-2, the J gene TRBJ2-1, with TRBD2 matching over 9 bases. This CDR3 comprises 15 residues. Germline CDR1 is SGHTA and CDR2 is FQGNSA. The J segment lost 8 bases and the V segment lost 4 bases, leaving 9 bases of the junction unmatched.

V is TRBV7-9 and J is TRBJ1-2; tentatively, D is TRBD1 (6 bases). Trimming took 4 bases from V and 0 from J, leaving 9 bases between them. CDR1 and CDR2 from the germline V gene are SEHNR and FQNEAQ (reference sequence). The CDR3 runs 14 residues. DNA of the CDR3: TGTGCCAGCAGCTGGACAGATTCTAACTATGGCTACACCTTC. Its protein is CASSWTDSNYGYTF.

The J gene is TRBJ2-1, the V gene TRBV20-1; 12 bases match TRBD2. With V trimmed by 1 base and J by 7 bases, 5 bases remained unmatched. The germline gives CDR1 DFQATT, CDR2 SNEGSKA (reference sequence). The CDR3 contains 15 residues. The CDR3 DNA reads as TGCAGTGCTAGAGTACCTAGCGGGAGGGAAAATGAGCAGTTCTTC. Translating gives CSARVPSGRENEQFF.

V is TRBV7-4 and J is TRBJ2-1, with 8 bases aligning to TRBD2. With 8 bases clipped from V and 15 bases from J, the junction kept 9 bases outside the gene matches. This CDR3 region has 11 residues. CDR1 and CDR2 (germline): SGHVT, SQSDAQ. The CDR3 DNA follows: TGTGCCAGCCAGCGGGGGCGAGAGGGGTTCTTC. This sequence encodes CASQRGREGFF.

This clonotype was observed a handful of times. The chain combines TRBV10-1 with TRBJ2-3, with D possibly TRBD1 on 5 matching bases. Trimming removed 2 bases from V and 6 bases from J, with 12 bases in between. There are 14 residues in the CDR3. The V gene's germline CDR1 is WNHNN and CDR2 SYGVQD (reference sequence). The DNA of the CDR3 is TGCGCCAGCAGTGAGCTTAGGGGCTCGGATACGCAGTATTTT. It translates to CASSELRGSDTQYF.

This clonotype was seen at least ten times. The rearrangement links TRBV7-2 to TRBJ2-1; D is undetermined. V lost 3 bases and J 4 bases, leaving 10 bases between the germline ends. Germline lookup yields CDR1 SGHTA and CDR2 FQGNSA. The CDR3 sequence is 14 residues long. The CDR3 spells CASSFLDAYNEQFF. The CDR3 nucleotides are TGTGCCAGCAGCTTTCTAGACGCGTACAATGAGCAGTTCTTC. The entire variable domain, with the rest obtained from reference TRBV7-2 and TRBJ2-1, is as follows: GAGVSQSPSNKVTEKGKDVELRCDPISGHTALYWYRQSLGQGLEFLIYFQGNSAPDKSGLPSDRFSAERTGGSVSTLTIQRTQQEDSAVYLCASSFLDAYNEQFFGPGTRLTVL.

This clonotype has a handful of counts. The chain couples TRBV7-2 to TRBJ2-2; D unresolved. V was pared by 5 bases and J by 8 bases, with 18 bases between. Germline V lookup: CDR1 SGHTA, CDR2 FQGNSA. There are 15 residues in the CDR3. The CDR3 DNA reads TGTGCCAGCAGCCTCGACGGGCCCACCGGAGGGGAGCTGTTTTTT. This translates into CASSLDGPTGGELFF.